Included here is one T cell receptor (beta chain) sequence, with context. Original methodology: Amplification of reference gene primers was used by the study to estimate nucleated cell counts. The protocol was immunoSEQ multiplex PCR, while the TCRdb copy is restricted to in-frame clones and leaves out a portion. The D gene and trimming were derived from the DNA, and the V and J assignments and clone size from that table. The sample yields 210,000 or so clones, about 90% seen once. Germline loops: CDR1 SGHRS, CDR2 YFSETQ. This CDR3 spans 15 amino acids. Trimming at V came to 4 bases and at J to 5 bases, leaving 9 bases not matched to a gene. This sample is part of a study of blood T cell repertoires in COVID-19. Looking at the study overall: Sites in the United States, Italy and Spain provided acute and convalescent COVID-19 samples. T cells, B-cell-depleted T cells, or PBMCs provided the cDNA or gDNA that served as material.

The gene calls are TRBV5-1 and TRBJ2-1, with 7 bases aligning to TRBD1. The sample consisted of peripheral blood. The receptor comes from a man younger than 45 with acute or convalescent COVID-19. The CDR3 coding sequence is TGCGCCAGCAGCCTAGCAGAGGGACAGAACAATGAGCAGTTCTTC. It yields the protein CASSLAEGQNNEQFF.